The TCR beta chain under discussion was sequenced for a study of naive and memory T cell subsets. General study points: Diversity fell and Gini index rose from naive through CM, EM, EMRA.

This clonotype showed up just a few times. Its matching antigen is unknown. The beta constant-region primer was an equimolar mix of two oligonucleotides covering TRBC1 and TRBC2. TCRdb reanalysed the UMI-ligation and nested PCR reads using MiXCR and keeps one entry per CDR3 protein. The sample lists fewer than 7,000 distinct CDR3 sequences; 6.5% to 9% were seen once. This CDR3 contains 17 residues. CDR1 is SGDLS, CDR2 YYNGEE, per germline. Germline trimming cut 3 bases from V and 1 base from J; bases unmatched to any gene: 10. The genes are TRBV9 and TRBJ1-1; TRBD1 aligns across 9 bases. The TCR originated in a human donor in good health. The source material was effector memory CD8+ T cells from blood. The subset is: effector memory, CD45RA- CD27-. CDR3 residues: CASSGGTGSGPNTEAFF. The CDR3 DNA reads as TGTGCCAGCAGCGGTGGGACAGGGTCCGGGCCGAACACTGAAGCTTTCTTT.